Given below is one T cell receptor (beta chain) in context. This specimen comes from a study of TIL therapy for anti-PD-1-resistant metastatic lung cancer. The libraries were made with immunoSEQ v3. The repertoire was sequenced with immunoSEQ multiplex PCR; TCRdb's copy has only in-frame clones and lacks some. Of roughly 50,000 clones listed, about two thirds are singletons. Time point denoted: pre-treatment sample, taken before nivolumab and TIL therapy. Tumor tissue came from excised metastases, mostly pleural nodules or supraclavicular lymph nodes. Sequenced here: tumor tissue, sampled at baseline. This sequence was found in a person aged 30 to 80 with non-small cell lung cancer.

This CDR3 is CASSQGATNTGELFF. CDR3 sequence (DNA): TGCGCCAGCAGCCAGGGAGCCACGAACACCGGGGAGCTGTTTTTT. This sequence joins TRBV5-1 and TRBJ2-2, with D perhaps matching TRBD1 or TRBD2 (5 bases each). Germline-derived CDR1 and CDR2 are SGHRS and YFSETQ. The length of the CDR3 is 15 residues. The ends were cut back, 4 bases at V and 0 bases at J, with 10 bases in the middle.